The 27 T cell receptor beta chains given below trace back to one sample, sequenced in a study of blood T cell repertoires in COVID-19 (dated by TCRdb to about 2020). The library relied on the immunoSEQ multiplex PCR assay. The table was pulled from immuneACCESS by TCRdb, which kept in-frame rearrangements only. Such tables lose some clones; where checked, under half of the loss comes from unresolved V genes, and the rest has no known cause. Within this sample are a few hundred thousand clones, with 85% to 90% of them counted one time only. The ten top clones hold roughly 1.2% of the sample. The specimen was PBMCs or T cells enriched from blood (not recorded which). The origin of the receptors is a man aged 25 to 45 who had recovered from COVID-19.

The gene calls are TRBV5-4 and TRBJ2-7, with a possible D match to TRBD2 (5 bases). Germline-derived CDR1 and CDR2 are SGHNT and YYREEE (reference sequence). The CDR3 totals 13 residues. Trimming pared 4 bases from V and 0 bases from J, leaving 8 bases between. CDR3 sequence: CASSADYSYEQYF. The CDR3 nucleotides read TGTGCCAGCAGCGCAGACTACTCCTACGAGCAGTACTTC.

The rearrangement uses TRBV9 and TRBJ1-1; 9 nucleotides match TRBD1. Germline CDR1 SGDLS, CDR2 YYNGEE. V lost 3 bases to trimming and J lost 3 bases; unmatched junction nucleotides: 15. This CDR3 contains 18 residues. This CDR3 reads CASSAYRGHEGWDTEAFF. The CDR3 nucleotides read TGTGCCAGCAGCGCATACAGGGGGCATGAGGGGTGGGACACTGAAGCTTTCTTT. Full variable domain (outside the CDR3, taken from reference TRBV9 and TRBJ1-1): DSGVTQTPKHLITATGQRVTLRCSPRSGDLSVYWYQQSLDQGLQFLIQYYNGEERAKGNILERFSAQQFPDLHSELNLSSLELGDSALYFCASSAYRGHEGWDTEAFFGQGTRLTVV.

The gene calls are TRBV6-2 or TRBV6-3 and TRBJ1-1; tentative D call: TRBD1 (5 bases). The CDR3 loop spans 14 amino acids. Germline-derived CDR1 and CDR2 are MNHEY and SVGEGT. The V end was cut by 2 bases, the J end by 1 base, with 8 bases between. CDR3 protein: CASSYTDRNTEAFF. CDR3 in DNA: TGTGCCAGCAGTTACACCGACAGGAACACTGAAGCTTTCTTT.

In nucleotides, the CDR3 is TGTGCCAGCTCACCAGCGACAGATACGCAGTATTTT. As protein: CASSPATDTQYF. The chain links TRBV18 to TRBJ2-3; unclear D gene. V lost 2 bases and J 3 bases, leaving 3 bases between the germline ends. Germline V gives CDR1 KGHSH, CDR2 LQKENI. The CDR3 totals 12 residues. Looking up the rest from reference TRBV18 and TRBJ2-3 gives the full variable domain: NAGVMQNPRHLVRRRGQEARLRCSPMKGHSHVYWYRQLPEEGLKFMVYLQKENIIDESGMPKERFSAEFPKEGPSILRIQQVVRGDSAAYFCASSPATDTQYFGPGTRLTVL.

The sample holds one count of this clone. The chain joins TRBV29-1 to TRBJ1-2, with 8 bases aligning to TRBD1. The CDR3 loop spans 13 amino acids. J was trimmed by 4 bases and V by 5 bases; bases with no gene match: 6. Germline V gene sequence: CDR1 SQVTM, CDR2 ANQGSEA. The CDR3, as DNA: TGCAGCGTTCTTGGAACAGGGGGCTATGGCTACACCTTC. It yields the protein CSVLGTGGYGYTF. The variable domain in full, completed from reference TRBV29-1 and TRBJ1-2, reads SAVISQKPSRDICQRGTSLTIQCQVDSQVTMMFWYRQQPGQSLTLIATANQGSEATYESGFVIDKFPISRPNLTFSTLTVSNMSPEDSSIYLCSVLGTGGYGYTFGSGTRLTVV.

This sequence joins TRBV5-1 and TRBJ2-7; TRBD1 aligns across 9 bases. Germline assignment: CDR1 SGHRS and CDR2 YFSETQ. The CDR3 is 16 residues long. Losses at the gene ends were 7 bases for V and 1 base for J; bases not matched to a gene: 12. CDR3 region: CASRYRTGENSYEQYF. CDR3 coding DNA: TGCGCCAGCCGCTATAGGACAGGGGAAAATTCCTACGAGCAGTACTTC.

The V and J genes are TRBV5-1 and TRBJ1-3; D is unresolved. The germline V gene encodes CDR1 SGHRS and CDR2 YFSETQ. V dropped 0 bases and J dropped 4 bases, with 5 bases sitting between them. The CDR3 covers 13 residues. In DNA, the CDR3 is TGCGCCAGCAGCTTGGACAACGGAAACACCATATATTTT. Its protein is CASSLDNGNTIYF.

CDR3: CASSQNNNSPLHF. The CDR3 DNA reads as TGCGCCAGCAGCCAAAATAATAATTCACCCCTCCACTTT. V is TRBV4-3 and J is TRBJ1-6; D is undetermined. The CDR3 consists of 13 residues. The germline V gene has CDR1 LGHNA and CDR2 YSLEER. Deletions cut 2 bases from V and 5 bases from J, with 4 bases between.

This chain links TRBV6-4 with TRBJ2-1; 10 bases agree with TRBD2. This CDR3 has 15 amino acids. The V gene's germline CDR1 is MRHNA and CDR2 SNTAGT. V was pared by 3 bases and J by 15 bases, with 14 bases of the junction left unmatched. CDR3 protein: CASSESTSGALPSFF. The CDR3 DNA follows: TGTGCCAGCAGTGAATCTACTAGCGGGGCCCTGCCCTCGTTCTTC.

This clone was seen a few times. The chain couples TRBV9 to TRBJ2-1; 9 nucleotides agree with TRBD2. The CDR3 extends over 16 amino acids. Trimming cost V 0 bases and J 9 bases; bases outside gene matches: 10. Germline V gene lookup returns CDR1 SGDLS and CDR2 YYNGEE. CDR3: CASSVEAGGPPGEQFF. In nucleotides, the CDR3 is TGTGCCAGCAGCGTAGAGGCGGGAGGGCCACCAGGTGAGCAGTTCTTC.

The CDR3 sequence is CASSQGVTSGTNEKLFF. The CDR3 nucleotides are TGTGCCAGCAGCCAAGGGGTTACATCGGGGACTAATGAAAAACTGTTTTTT. This chain uses TRBV14 with TRBJ1-4, with D unclear. The V gene's germline CDR1 is SGHDN and CDR2 FVKESK. Trimming left V 1 base short and J 2 bases short, with 14 bases between. CDR3 size: 17 residues.

This chain uses TRBV19 with TRBJ1-2; a weak D match, TRBD1 (5 bases). The CDR3 has 14 residues. Germline V lookup: CDR1 LNHDA, CDR2 SQIVND (reference sequence). The V and J ends lost 0 bases and 2 bases respectively, with 7 bases between them. This CDR3 reads CASSIESGNYGYTF. The CDR3 region has the DNA TGTGCCAGTAGTATAGAGTCAGGGAACTATGGCTACACCTTC.

The chain joins TRBV10-2 to TRBJ2-2, with 11 positions matching TRBD2. There are 15 residues in the CDR3. Germline V gene data show CDR1 as WSHSY and CDR2 as SAAADI. V was clipped by 8 bases and J by 4 bases; unmatched bases: 6. The CDR3 spells CASLRGTSGTGELFF. CDR3 sequence (DNA): TGCGCCAGCCTGAGGGGGACTAGCGGCACCGGGGAGCTGTTTTTT.

This clone has just one count. Here the CDR3 reads CASSIDAGLAKNIQYF. In nucleotides, the CDR3 is TGTGCCAGTAGTATAGATGCGGGATTAGCCAAAAACATTCAGTACTTC. The chain has TRBV19 and TRBJ2-4; possibly TRBD2 for D (6 bases). CDR1 LNHDA and CDR2 SQIVND come from the germline V gene (reference sequence). The CDR3 covers 16 residues. The germline V and J ends were trimmed by 0 bases and 0 bases, with 9 bases remaining between them.

The V and J genes are TRBV29-1 and TRBJ2-3, with a possible D match to TRBD1 (6 bases). V was shortened by 7 bases and J by 8 bases, with 16 bases between the two germline ends. Per germline, CDR1 SQVTM and CDR2 ANQGSEA. This CDR3 spans 12 amino acids. CDR3 protein: CSATVKGGTQYF. The CDR3 nucleotides are TGCAGCGCGACCGTAAAAGGGGGTACGCAGTATTTT.

This chain uses TRBV27 with TRBJ1-2; D possibly corresponds to TRBD1 (6 bases). Germline-derived CDR1 and CDR2 are MNHEY and SMNVEV (reference sequence). The CDR3 sequence is 13 residues long. The germline V and J ends were trimmed by 0 bases and 6 bases, with 8 bases remaining between them. The CDR3 loop reads CASSLSTGNGYTF. The CDR3 DNA reads TGTGCCAGCAGTTTATCCACAGGGAATGGCTACACCTTC.

V is TRBV28 and J is TRBJ1-1; 7 nucleotides agree with TRBD1. The CDR3 has 17 residues. Trimming removed 6 bases from V and 5 bases from J; junction bases left unmatched: 18. CDR1 and CDR2 from the germline V gene are MDHEN and SYDVKM. In DNA form, the CDR3 reads TGTGCCAGCAGGATCGCCGGACAGGTAGGACGGGGGACTGAAGCTTTCTTT. Amino acids: CASRIAGQVGRGTEAFF.

The chain has TRBV28 and TRBJ2-7; 11 bases fit TRBD1. The junction had 3 bases not matched to a gene; V was cut back by 5 bases and J by 0 bases. The CDR3 loop spans 15 amino acids. CDR1 and CDR2 (germline): MDHEN, SYDVKM. In DNA, the CDR3 is TGTGCCAGCAGTACCGGGACAGGGGGCTCCTACGAGCAGTACTTC. It is translated as CASSTGTGGSYEQYF. Using reference TRBV28 and TRBJ2-7 for the parts outside the CDR3, the full variable domain is DVKVTQSSRYLVKRTGEKVFLECVQDMDHENMFWYRQDPGLGLRLIYFSYDVKMKEKGDIPEGYSVSREKKERFSLILESASTNQTSMYLCASSTGTGGSYEQYFGPGTRLTVT.

Points on this clone: The identical CDR3 is also encoded by other nucleotide sequences in the sample. The CDR3 loop is CASSQEVRTYEQYF. The DNA of the CDR3 is TGCGCCAGCAGCCAAGAGGTCAGGACCTACGAGCAGTACTTC. V is TRBV4-3 and J is TRBJ2-7, with D unclear. Trimming removed 0 bases from V and 2 bases from J, with 8 bases in between. Germline V gene lookup returns CDR1 LGHNA and CDR2 YSLEER. This CDR3 has 14 amino acids.

This chain uses TRBV5-1 with TRBJ2-1; 7 nucleotides line up with TRBD2. Germline V gene sequence: CDR1 SGHRS, CDR2 YFSETQ. After removal of 0 bases from V and 6 bases from J, the junction contained 6 bases not matched to a gene. This CDR3 comprises 15 residues. CDR3 sequence reads: CASSLEGGGGNEQFF. The CDR3 nucleotides are TGCGCCAGCAGCTTGGAGGGAGGCGGGGGCAATGAGCAGTTCTTC.

The chain carries TRBV19 and TRBJ1-2; 9 bases align to TRBD1. The junction had 6 bases not matched to a gene; V was cut back by 4 bases and J by 6 bases. There are 14 residues in the CDR3. The germline V gene encodes CDR1 LNHDA and CDR2 SQIVND (reference sequence). The CDR3 coding sequence is TGTGCCAGTAGTACAGGACAGGGGAGAGATGGCTACACCTTC. Protein product: CASSTGQGRDGYTF.

The J gene is TRBJ1-1, the V gene TRBV4-1; TRBD1 matches at 10 bases. The ends lost 3 bases at V and 11 bases at J; junction bases unmatched: 15. In germline, CDR1 is MGHRA, CDR2 YSYEKL. There are 16 residues in the CDR3. CDR3: CASSQDQGDRGASAFF. The CDR3 nucleotides are TGCGCCAGCAGCCAGGACCAGGGGGACAGGGGCGCTTCGGCTTTCTTT.

This chain joins TRBV6-5 and TRBJ2-1, with TRBD2 identical over 9 bases. This CDR3 comprises 15 residues. Germline V gene lookup returns CDR1 MNHEY and CDR2 SVGAGI. The V gene end was trimmed by 4 bases and the J gene end by 0 bases; junction bases not matched to a gene: 1. The CDR3 nucleotides are TGTGCCAGCAGTTTAGCGGGGGTCTCCTACAATGAGCAGTTCTTC. Protein sequence: CASSLAGVSYNEQFF.

The V and J genes are TRBV19 and TRBJ2-7; 10 bases agree with TRBD1. The CDR3 length is 15 residues. The junction had 11 bases not matched to a gene; V was cut back by 8 bases and J by 4 bases. CDR1 is LNHDA and CDR2 is SQIVND in the germline V gene (reference sequence). The chain's CDR3 is CASRREGQGLYEQYF. The CDR3 nucleotides read TGTGCCAGTCGCAGGGAGGGACAGGGGTTGTACGAGCAGTACTTC.

As regards this clone: Other DNA sequences from this sample encode an identical CDR3 as well. J is TRBJ2-2 and V is TRBV11-3; no reliable D call. Germline V gives CDR1 SGHNT, CDR2 YENEEA. This CDR3 is 12 amino acids long. V dropped 4 bases and J dropped 2 bases, with 2 bases sitting between them. CDR3 DNA sequence: TGTGCCAGCAGCTCTAACACCGGGGAGCTGTTTTTT. This encodes CASSSNTGELFF.

The chain couples TRBV29-1 to TRBJ2-2; 8 bases line up with TRBD2. Germline trimming cut 0 bases from V and 6 bases from J; bases unmatched to any gene: 6. The CDR3 is 15 residues long. Germline V gene data show CDR1 as SQVTM and CDR2 as ANQGSEA. The DNA of the CDR3 is TGCAGCGTTGAAGATCAGGGACTAGTAGCCGGGGAGCTGTTTTTT. Its translation: CSVEDQGLVAGELFF.

V usage is TRBV7-2 and J usage is TRBJ2-2; 8 bases fit TRBD2. Per the germline V gene, CDR1 is SGHTA and CDR2 is FQGNSA. Trimming removed 2 bases from V and 6 bases from J; junction bases left unmatched: 2. The CDR3 covers 14 residues. Written as DNA, the CDR3 is TGTGCCAGCAGCTTAAGCGGGAGATCCGGGGAGCTGTTTTTT. This codes for CASSLSGRSGELFF. The full variable domain, completed using reference TRBV7-2 and TRBJ2-2, is GAGVSQSPSNKVTEKGKDVELRCDPISGHTALYWYRQSLGQGLEFLIYFQGNSAPDKSGLPSDRFSAERTGGSVSTLTIQRTQQEDSAVYLCASSLSGRSGELFFGEGSRLTVL.